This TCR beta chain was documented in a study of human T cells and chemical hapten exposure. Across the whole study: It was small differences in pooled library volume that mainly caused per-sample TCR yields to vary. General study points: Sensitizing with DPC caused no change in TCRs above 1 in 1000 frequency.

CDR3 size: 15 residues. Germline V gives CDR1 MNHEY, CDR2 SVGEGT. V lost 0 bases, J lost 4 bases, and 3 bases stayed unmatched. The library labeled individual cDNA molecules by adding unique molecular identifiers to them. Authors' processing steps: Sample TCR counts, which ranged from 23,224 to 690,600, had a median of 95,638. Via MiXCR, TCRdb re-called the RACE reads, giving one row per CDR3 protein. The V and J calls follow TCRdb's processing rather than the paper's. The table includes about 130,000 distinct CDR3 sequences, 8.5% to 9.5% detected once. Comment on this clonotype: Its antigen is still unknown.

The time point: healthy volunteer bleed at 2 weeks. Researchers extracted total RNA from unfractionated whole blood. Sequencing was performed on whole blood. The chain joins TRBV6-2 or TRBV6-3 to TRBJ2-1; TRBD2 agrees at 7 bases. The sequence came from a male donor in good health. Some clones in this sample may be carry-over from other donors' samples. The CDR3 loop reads CASSYSLAEYNEQFF. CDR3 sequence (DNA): TGTGCCAGCAGTTACTCCCTAGCGGAGTACAATGAGCAGTTCTTC.